These 30 T cell receptor beta chains share one sample of origin, sequenced in a study of patients and donors after allogeneic stem cell transplantation. A single record per CDR3 protein comes from TCRdb applying MiXCR to the RT-PCR reads. The repertoire holds 90,000 to 130,000 distinct CDR3 sequences, with over 30% as singletons. The sample was blood, either unsorted or a sorted T cell fraction (not recorded which). These receptors were collected from a human donor who was either an allogeneic HSCT recipient or a stem cell or donor lymphocyte infusion donor (not recorded which). It is not recorded whose cells these are; they may come from a transplant donor.

The chain combines TRBV6-5 with TRBJ1-1, with TRBD1 matching over 8 bases. The V segment lost 8 bases and the J segment 7 bases; nucleotides outside the gene matches: 6. Germline CDR1 is MNHEY and CDR2 is SVGAGI. This CDR3 is built from 12 residues. The CDR3: CASHPGTGEAFF. The CDR3 DNA reads as TGTGCCAGCCACCCGGGGACAGGTGAAGCTTTCTTT.

This clonotype was seen only a few times. The chain combines TRBV9 with TRBJ2-5; 8 bases fit TRBD2. Trimming took 3 bases from V and 6 from J; bases not matched to a gene: 10. The germline V gene has CDR1 SGDLS and CDR2 YYNGEE. The CDR3 is 15 residues long. For the CDR3, the DNA is TGTGCCAGCAGCGATTCCCTTAGCGGGATGAAGACCCAGTACTTC. This gives the protein CASSDSLSGMKTQYF.

Here the CDR3 reads CATSRVRDGYEQYF. CDR3 in DNA: TGTGCCACCAGCAGAGTTCGGGACGGCTACGAGCAGTACTTC. The gene calls are TRBV15 and TRBJ2-7; the D gene could be TRBD1 or TRBD2 (5 bases each). The germline V gene has CDR1 LNHNV and CDR2 YYDKDF (reference sequence). The V and J ends lost 1 base and 3 bases respectively, with 10 bases between them. The CDR3 totals 14 residues.

This clonotype was observed a few times. This chain connects TRBV5-1 to TRBJ1-5; D is possibly TRBD1 (6 bases). Between the trimmed V and J ends, which lost 4 bases and 1 base, there was a span of 12 bases. The CDR3 contains 15 residues. CDR1 is SGHRS and CDR2 is YFSETQ in the germline V gene. CDR3: CASSRTGASNQPQHF. The CDR3 nucleotides are TGCGCCAGCAGCCGAACGGGGGCGAGCAATCAGCCCCAGCATTTT.

The rearrangement uses TRBV7-2 and TRBJ2-2; TRBD2 might be the D (5 bases). The CDR3 has 15 amino acids. The germline gives CDR1 SGHTA, CDR2 FQGNSA. V shed 5 bases and J shed 4 bases, with 14 bases lying between them. CDR3: CASSPEGRGTGELFF. Written as DNA, the CDR3 is TGTGCCAGCAGCCCCGAGGGTCGGGGCACCGGGGAGCTGTTTTTT. Combining the CDR3 with reference TRBV7-2 and TRBJ2-2 gives the whole variable domain GAGVSQSPSNKVTEKGKDVELRCDPISGHTALYWYRQSLGQGLEFLIYFQGNSAPDKSGLPSDRFSAERTGGSVSTLTIQRTQQEDSAVYLCASSPEGRGTGELFFGEGSRLTVL.

This CDR3 is CASTRTGGDNEQFF. For the CDR3, the DNA is TGTGCCAGTACTAGAACGGGGGGTGACAATGAGCAGTTCTTC. The chain joins TRBV28 to TRBJ2-1; the match to TRBD2 covers 7 bases. Germline V gene sequence: CDR1 MDHEN, CDR2 SYDVKM. This CDR3 spans 14 amino acids. Losses at the gene ends were 9 bases for V and 5 bases for J; bases not matched to a gene: 10.

This chain joins TRBV12-3 or TRBV12-4 and TRBJ2-7; D might be TRBD2 (5 bases). CDR3 size: 13 residues. Trimming left V 1 base short and J 4 bases short, with 8 bases between. CDR3 protein: CASSLGTQYEQYF. CDR3 coding DNA: TGTGCCAGCAGTTTAGGGACTCAGTACGAGCAGTACTTC.

This chain connects TRBV20-1 to TRBJ1-5; TRBD1 might be the D (5 bases). V was cut by 1 base and J by 3 bases, with 16 bases left in between. The germline gives CDR1 DFQATT, CDR2 SNEGSKA (reference sequence). The CDR3 is made up of 16 amino acids. The CDR3 sequence is CSARGQLGSHNQPQHF. The CDR3 DNA follows: TGCAGTGCTAGAGGACAGCTGGGCAGTCACAATCAGCCCCAGCATTTT.

There are many counts of this clonotype. The V call is TRBV20-1, the J call TRBJ1-1; D is undetermined. This CDR3 region has 12 residues. Germline V gives CDR1 DFQATT, CDR2 SNEGSKA (reference sequence). V lost 1 base and J 2 bases, leaving 5 bases between the germline ends. The CDR3 sequence: CSARVLNTEAFF. Here the CDR3 DNA reads TGCAGTGCTAGAGTCTTAAACACTGAAGCTTTCTTT.

CDR3 DNA sequence: TGTGCCAGCAGTCCCGTTAGAGGAAACACCATATATTTT. It translates to CASSPVRGNTIYF. The V gene is TRBV12-3 or TRBV12-4, the J gene TRBJ1-3; D is unresolved. The CDR3 sequence is 13 residues long. V lost 5 bases to trimming and J lost 4 bases, with 9 bases between them.

The chain combines TRBV27 with TRBJ1-5; the D gene is possibly TRBD1 (6 bases). From germline, CDR1 is MNHEY and CDR2 SMNVEV (reference sequence). The CDR3 is 14 residues long. Deletions cut 3 bases from V and 2 bases from J, with 8 bases between. The CDR3 DNA sequence: TGTGCCAGCAGTTTTAGACAGGGCAATCAGCCCCAGCATTTT. As protein: CASSFRQGNQPQHF.

The table lists this clonotype with a few counts. The rearrangement joins TRBV10-3 to TRBJ1-5; 7 bases are shared with TRBD1. Trimming at V came to 6 bases and at J to 7 bases, leaving 6 bases not matched to a gene. Germline values: CDR1 ENHRY, CDR2 SYGVKD. The CDR3 runs 13 residues. The CDR3 DNA follows: TGTGCCATCAGCTTACAGGGGTGGCAGCCCCAGCATTTT. It encodes CAISLQGWQPQHF.

The CDR3 coding sequence is TGCAGTGCTAGAGCCGGCGCACGGTACGAGCAGTACTTC. The encoded protein is CSARAGARYEQYF. V usage is TRBV20-1 and J usage is TRBJ2-7, with unresolved D. This CDR3 region has 13 residues. Trimming stripped 1 base from V and 4 bases from J, with 11 bases between. The germline V gene has CDR1 DFQATT and CDR2 SNEGSKA (reference sequence).

The chain's CDR3 is CAISESMGNTIYF. CDR3 DNA sequence: TGTGCCATCAGTGAGTCGATGGGAAACACCATATATTTT. V and J are TRBV10-3 and TRBJ1-3; no reliable D call. V dropped 0 bases and J dropped 4 bases, with 4 bases sitting between them. The CDR3 contains 13 residues. Germline-derived CDR1 and CDR2 are ENHRY and SYGVKD.

The chain's CDR3 is CASSQGTRIAGNYEQYF. CDR3 DNA sequence: TGTGCCAGCAGCCAAGGGACGAGGATAGCGGGGAACTACGAGCAGTACTTC. The V and J genes are TRBV4-2 and TRBJ2-7, with 8 bases fitting TRBD2. This CDR3 region has 17 residues. V dropped 1 base and J dropped 3; count of bases not matched to a gene: 11. Germline V CDR1 and CDR2: LGHNA, YNFKEQ.

This clonotype has only a few counts. The chain joins TRBV20-1 to TRBJ2-1; D gene uncertain. Germline assignment: CDR1 DFQATT and CDR2 SNEGSKA (reference sequence). V lost 0 bases to trimming and J lost 12 bases, with 0 bases between them. This CDR3 has 8 amino acids. CDR3 coding DNA: TGCAGTGCTAGAGAGCAGTTCTTC. Translating it yields CSAREQFF.

CDR3 nucleotide sequence: TGCAGCGTTACGAGGCTAGCGGGAGTTGAGACCCAGTACTTC. Its protein product is CSVTRLAGVETQYF. The gene calls are TRBV29-1 and TRBJ2-5; 10 nucleotides match TRBD2. The CDR3 extends over 14 amino acids. The germline V gene has CDR1 SQVTM and CDR2 ANQGSEA. J lost 5 bases, V lost 5 bases, and 8 bases had no gene match.

This clonotype was seen a handful of times. V is TRBV28 and J is TRBJ1-5; D is unresolved. Trimming shortened V by 8 bases and J by 1 base, and 12 bases separated the two germline ends. The CDR3 has 14 residues. Germline V gene data show CDR1 as MDHEN and CDR2 as SYDVKM. DNA of the CDR3: TGTGCCAGCCGAAGAACGGGAAGCAATCAGCCCCAGCATTTT. Encoded protein: CASRRTGSNQPQHF.

J is TRBJ2-1 and V is TRBV7-9; TRBD2 might be the D (5 bases). Trimming cost V 7 bases and J 9 bases, with 10 bases left between them. Germline lookup yields CDR1 SEHNR and CDR2 FQNEAQ (reference sequence). The CDR3 length is 11 residues. This CDR3 reads CASIGGREQFF. The CDR3, as DNA: TGTGCCAGCATTGGCGGGCGTGAGCAGTTCTTC.

The chain recombines TRBV15 with TRBJ2-7, with D possibly matching TRBD2 (6 bases). V shed 1 base and J shed 3 bases, with 10 bases lying between them. This CDR3 is 14 amino acids long. CDR1 LNHNV and CDR2 YYDKDF come from the germline V gene (reference sequence). CDR3 bases: TGTGCCACCAGCAGAGGACTAGGAGTCTACGAGCAGTACTTC. Translated: CATSRGLGVYEQYF. Using reference TRBV15 and TRBJ2-7 for the parts outside the CDR3, the full variable domain is DAMVIQNPRYQVTQFGKPVTLSCSQTLNHNVMYWYQQKSSQAPKLLFHYYDKDFNNEADTPDNFQSRRPNTSFCFLDIRSPGLGDTAMYLCATSRGLGVYEQYFGPGTRLTVT.

This clonotype was counted a few times. This chain uses TRBV10-3 with TRBJ2-5; no firm D call. CDR1 and CDR2 from the germline V gene are ENHRY and SYGVKD. V was trimmed by 4 bases and J by 2 bases, leaving 8 bases between them. This CDR3 has 13 residues. The CDR3 protein is CAISGEGQETQYF. The CDR3 DNA follows: TGTGCCATCAGTGGGGAAGGACAAGAGACCCAGTACTTC.

This clonotype was picked up a small number of times. The J gene is TRBJ1-1, the V gene TRBV7-2; D unclear. Germline V CDR1 and CDR2: SGHTA, FQGNSA. The CDR3 runs 12 residues. V was clipped by 6 bases and J by 11 bases, with 16 bases between them. The CDR3 sequence is CASSPSRAGAFF. The CDR3 nucleotides read TGTGCCAGCAGTCCTAGTAGGGCGGGGGCTTTCTTT.

This rearrangement joins TRBV6-2 or TRBV6-3 to TRBJ1-2; the D is unclear. Trimming removed 5 bases at V and 0 bases at J, with 10 bases between. Germline values: CDR1 MNHEY, CDR2 SVGEGT. CDR3 length: 14 residues. The CDR3 coding sequence is TGTGCCAGCAGTACAACACCCGCTAACTATGGCTACACCTTC. Translating gives CASSTTPANYGYTF.

Comments on this clonotype: Compared with germline, one end of the junction differs, possibly owing to a read error. The chain employs TRBV4-2 and TRBJ1-2; the D is unclear. Germline assignment: CDR1 LGHNA and CDR2 YNFKEQ. This CDR3 has 16 residues. CDR3 residues: CASSQPRVSEWDGHTF. The CDR3 DNA reads as TGTGCCAGCAGCCAACCCCGGGTGTCAGAATGGGATGGCCACACCTTC.

J is TRBJ2-5 and V is TRBV9; D is unresolved. In germline, CDR1 is SGDLS, CDR2 YYNGEE. CDR3 length: 13 amino acids. V lost 4 bases and J 3 bases, leaving 10 bases between the germline ends. CDR3 DNA: TGTGCCAGCAGCCCTTACCTAGAAGAGACCCAGTACTTC. Amino acids: CASSPYLEETQYF.

This clonotype has only a few counts. J is TRBJ1-6 and V is TRBV5-6; D is uncertain. V lost 1 base to trimming and J lost 6 bases, with 8 bases between them. CDR1 is SGHDT, CDR2 YYEEEE, per germline. The CDR3 totals 14 residues. The CDR3 protein is CASSLTGANSPLHF. The CDR3 nucleotides read TGTGCCAGCAGCTTGACGGGTGCTAATTCACCCCTCCACTTT. Combining the CDR3 with reference TRBV5-6 and TRBJ1-6 gives the whole variable domain DAGVTQSPTHLIKTRGQQVTLRCSPKSGHDTVSWYQQALGQGPQFIFQYYEEEERQRGNFPDRFSGHQFPNYSSELNVNALLLGDSALYLCASSLTGANSPLHFGNGTRLTVT.

This clonotype came up a few times. This chain links TRBV7-2 with TRBJ1-5; D perhaps matches TRBD1 (6 bases). Germline-derived CDR1 and CDR2 are SGHTA and FQGNSA. This CDR3 is 15 amino acids long. V shed 1 base and J shed 0 bases, with 7 bases lying between them. The CDR3, as DNA: TGTGCCAGCAGCTTAGGACAGGTTAGCAATCAGCCCCAGCATTTT. Amino acid sequence: CASSLGQVSNQPQHF.

The chain combines TRBV27 with TRBJ2-5; 8 bases fit TRBD1. Germline-derived CDR1 and CDR2 are MNHEY and SMNVEV (reference sequence). The CDR3 is made up of 16 amino acids. V lost 5 bases and J lost 4; bases outside the gene matches: 12. CDR3 nucleotides: TGTGCCAGCAGTCCAGGGACAGGCCGCATACGAGAGACCCAGTACTTC. This translates into CASSPGTGRIRETQYF.

This clonotype was seen a handful of times. The chain employs TRBV18 and TRBJ2-5; TRBD2 aligns across 8 bases. The germline V gene encodes CDR1 KGHSH and CDR2 LQKENI. The junction had 5 bases not matched to a gene; V was cut back by 0 bases and J by 5 bases. The CDR3 covers 15 residues. CDR3 protein: CASSPPRLASETQYF. CDR3 nucleotide sequence: TGTGCCAGCTCACCACCTCGACTAGCGAGCGAGACCCAGTACTTC.

This clonotype came up many times. The gene calls are TRBV7-3 and TRBJ1-5, with 10 bases fitting TRBD1. Germline CDR1 is SGHTA and CDR2 is FQGTGA. Trimming cost V 3 bases and J 7 bases; bases outside gene matches: 0. CDR3 length equals 13 residues. CDR3 nucleotides: TGTGCCAGCAGCTTGACAGGGGGCCAGCCCCAGCATTTT. This translates into CASSLTGGQPQHF.